These 27 T cell receptor beta chains originate from one sample sequenced in a study of identical twins. TCRdb called the 5' RACE reads again in MiXCR, with one record for every CDR3 protein. Of about 700,000 distinct CDR3 sequences listed, 5.5% to 6.5% were seen once; the top ten hold roughly 1.6%. Input material: naive T cells sorted from blood. The receptors originated from a man aged 18 to 29 in good health.

This clonotype was counted many times. The V and J genes are TRBV20-1 and TRBJ2-1, with 11 bases fitting TRBD2. The V and J ends lost 0 bases and 10 bases, in that order; junction bases with no gene match: 8. CDR1 is DFQATT and CDR2 is SNEGSKA in the germline V gene (reference sequence). The CDR3 has 15 amino acids. The CDR3 reads CSARELAGGSTEQFF. CDR3 nucleotides: TGCAGTGCTAGAGAATTAGCGGGAGGGTCTACCGAGCAGTTCTTC.

This clonotype was seen at least ten times. The chain combines TRBV12-3 or TRBV12-4 with TRBJ1-2, with 8 nucleotides matching TRBD1. V dropped 0 bases and J dropped 6; count of bases not matched to a gene: 9. CDR3 length: 16 residues. The DNA of the CDR3 is TGTGCCAGCAGTTTAGCGGGACGAGGACAGGGCGATGGCTACACCTTC. It yields the protein CASSLAGRGQGDGYTF.

This clonotype has a count of ten or more. The chain recombines TRBV7-2 with TRBJ2-2, with D unresolved. Germline CDR1 reads SGHTA; CDR2 reads FQGNSA. The CDR3 loop spans 15 amino acids. Between the trimmed V and J ends, which lost 1 base and 5 bases, there was a span of 11 bases. For the CDR3, the DNA is TGTGCCAGCAGCTTAGTCTTGATACAAACCGGGGAGCTGTTTTTT. This codes for CASSLVLIQTGELFF.

The V gene is TRBV12-3 or TRBV12-4, the J gene TRBJ2-7; tentative D call: TRBD1 (6 bases). Trimming removed 5 bases from V and 5 bases from J, with 19 bases in between. CDR3 length equals 15 residues. The CDR3 loop is CASSPDSELDDEQYV. The CDR3 region has the DNA TGTGCCAGCAGTCCGGACAGCGAGCTCGACGACGAGCAGTACGTC.

There are a few counts of this clonotype. This chain connects TRBV7-2 to TRBJ2-7, with TRBD2 matching 8 bases. CDR1 is SGHTA and CDR2 is FQGNSA in the germline V gene. The CDR3 sequence is 16 residues long. The ends lost 5 bases at V and 6 bases at J; junction bases unmatched: 15. CDR3 residues: CASSLWPGTSSGEQYF. In DNA form, the CDR3 reads TGTGCCAGCAGCCTTTGGCCCGGGACTAGTTCAGGCGAGCAGTACTTC.

This clonotype was detected a few times. The chain is built from TRBV20-1 and TRBJ2-5; no clear D. Germline loops: CDR1 DFQATT, CDR2 SNEGSKA (reference sequence). This CDR3 comprises 13 residues. V was clipped by 5 bases and J by 5 bases, with 15 bases between them. The CDR3 DNA is TGCAGTGCTCCGGTGGGAAGCCGGGAGACCCAGTACTTC. Amino acids: CSAPVGSRETQYF.

This clonotype came up a few times. The chain has TRBV7-2 and TRBJ2-2; D tentatively reads TRBD1 or TRBD2 (6 bases each). This CDR3 contains 16 residues. CDR1 and CDR2 (germline): SGHTA, FQGNSA. Between the trimmed V and J ends, which lost 2 bases and 2 bases, there was a span of 12 bases. CDR3 amino acids: CASSLWGAENTGELFF. Here the CDR3 DNA reads TGTGCCAGCAGCTTATGGGGGGCTGAAAACACCGGGGAGCTGTTTTTT.

Only a few counts were recorded for this clonotype. The chain uses TRBV14 and TRBJ2-5, with D perhaps matching TRBD2 (7 bases). This CDR3 comprises 17 residues. The germline V gene encodes CDR1 SGHDN and CDR2 FVKESK. V gave up 8 bases and J gave up 3 bases, with 25 bases separating them. In DNA form, the CDR3 reads TGTGCCAGCCAACCCGCCAGGGGTTGGGAGGGAGAAGAGACCCAGTACTTC. Protein product: CASQPARGWEGEETQYF.

The chain has TRBV7-9 and TRBJ2-1, with TRBD2 identical over 9 bases. Germline V CDR1 and CDR2: SEHNR, FQNEAQ (reference sequence). This CDR3 is 16 amino acids long. The ends lost 2 bases at V and 4 bases at J; junction bases unmatched: 6. DNA for the CDR3: TGTGCCAGCAGCTTACCCTCTACTAGCGGGTACAATGAGCAGTTCTTC. This codes for CASSLPSTSGYNEQFF.

The chain is built from TRBV20-1 and TRBJ1-4, with D unclear. Germline V CDR1 and CDR2: DFQATT, SNEGSKA (reference sequence). CDR3 length equals 14 residues. Trimming took 5 bases from V and 8 from J, leaving 18 bases between them. The CDR3 coding sequence is TGCAGTGCTCACATTCCGGGCCCAAGGGAAAAACTGTTTTTT. Residues: CSAHIPGPREKLFF.

The V call is TRBV10-3, the J call TRBJ2-2; 9 bases align to TRBD1. The CDR3 runs to 15 residues. Germline V gives CDR1 ENHRY, CDR2 SYGVKD. Trimming at V came to 5 bases and at J to 3 bases, leaving 4 bases not matched to a gene. CDR3 sequence (DNA): TGTGCCATCAGTCGGGACAGGGCCGACACCGGGGAGCTGTTTTTT. Translating it yields CAISRDRADTGELFF.

This clonotype appeared a single time. The chain uses TRBV5-1 and TRBJ2-3; D remains ambiguous. The CDR3 spans 14 residues. CDR1 is SGHRS, CDR2 YFSETQ, per germline. The CDR3 region is CATRLERSTDTQYF. CDR3 bases: TGCGCGACCCGACTTGAGCGTAGCACAGATACGCAGTATTTT.

There are a few counts of this clonotype. This chain connects TRBV6-5 to TRBJ2-7; tentative D call: TRBD2 (7 bases). V gave up 0 bases and J gave up 2 bases, with 17 bases separating them. The CDR3 loop spans 17 amino acids. Germline CDR1 and CDR2: MNHEY and SVGAGI. The CDR3 DNA sequence: TGTGCCAGCAGTTACTCGAGGGGGGCGGGAGTTACCTACGAGCAGTACGTC. As protein: CASSYSRGAGVTYEQYV.

In this sample, this clonotype turned up many times. The chain has TRBV12-3 or TRBV12-4 and TRBJ2-1, with D tentatively TRBD1 or TRBD2 (5 bases each). This CDR3 region has 13 residues. Deletions cut 6 bases from V and 12 bases from J, with 18 bases between. CDR3 in amino acids: CASRAGTSIWQFF. CDR3 DNA: TGTGCCAGCAGAGCCGGGACCAGCATTTGGCAGTTCTTC.

This clonotype was counted many times. The chain links TRBV20-1 to TRBJ2-1; possible D gene TRBD2, 5 bases. Trimming left V 6 bases short and J 4 bases short, with 13 bases between. This CDR3 has 13 residues. The V gene's germline CDR1 is DFQATT and CDR2 SNEGSKA (reference sequence). CDR3 sequence (DNA): TGCAGTGCCTTAAGGACTTCTTACAATGAGCAGTTCTTC. Translated, it gives CSALRTSYNEQFF.

This clonotype was found many times. The J gene is TRBJ1-2, the V gene TRBV12-3 or TRBV12-4; D not resolved. The CDR3 runs 14 residues. V lost 2 bases to trimming and J lost 4 bases, with 11 bases between them. The CDR3 loop is CASSLNGYSYGYTF. For the CDR3, the DNA is TGTGCCAGCAGTTTAAACGGATACAGCTATGGCTACACCTTC.

This clonotype was counted ten times or more. This sequence joins TRBV11-2 and TRBJ2-4, with 16 bases matching TRBD2. This CDR3 has 20 amino acids. Trimming removed 5 bases from V and 0 bases from J; junction bases left unmatched: 10. Germline values: CDR1 SGHAT, CDR2 FQNNGV. CDR3 amino acids: CASSRPGLAGGTSAKNIQYF. In DNA, the CDR3 is TGTGCCAGCAGCCGCCCGGGACTAGCGGGAGGGACCTCAGCCAAAAACATTCAGTACTTC.

The gene calls are TRBV29-1 and TRBJ2-1; TRBD2 matches at 10 bases. The V gene end was trimmed by 7 bases and the J gene end by 4 bases; junction bases not matched to a gene: 4. This CDR3 has 13 amino acids. Germline V gene sequence: CDR1 SQVTM, CDR2 ANQGSEA. CDR3 in DNA: TGCAGCGGGAGCGGGGGGGGGTACAATGAGCAGTTCTTC. This translates into CSGSGGGYNEQFF.

This chain joins TRBV5-4 and TRBJ2-1; TRBD2 matches 9 bases. This CDR3 spans 15 amino acids. The trim removed 7 bases at V and 2 bases at J, leaving 7 bases unmatched. The V gene's germline CDR1 is SGHNT and CDR2 YYREEE (reference sequence). The CDR3 protein is CASEEAGGPYNEQFF. In DNA form, the CDR3 reads TGTGCCAGCGAAGAAGCGGGAGGTCCCTACAATGAGCAGTTCTTC.

J is TRBJ2-1 and V is TRBV11-3; 10 positions agree with TRBD2. Germline CDR1 SGHNT, CDR2 YENEEA. Unmatched junction bases numbered 8, after V lost 3 bases and J lost 9 bases. This CDR3 has 15 residues. For the CDR3, the DNA is TGTGCCAGCAGCTTGTCGCTAGCGGGAGTCCCTGAGCAGTTCTTC. This sequence encodes CASSLSLAGVPEQFF.

J is TRBJ2-1 and V is TRBV12-3 or TRBV12-4; TRBD1 aligns across 10 bases. CDR3 length equals 16 residues. This CDR3 reads CAGGDRGGTLGNEQFF. DNA of the CDR3: TGTGCTGGGGGGGACAGGGGTGGAACTTTGGGTAATGAGCAGTTCTTC.

This clonotype was observed many times. The chain joins TRBV24-1 to TRBJ2-2; D could derive from TRBD1 or TRBD2 (5 bases each). There are 14 residues in the CDR3. The V gene's germline CDR1 is KGHDR and CDR2 SFDVKD. Trimming pared 4 bases from V and 9 bases from J, leaving 14 bases between. As DNA, the CDR3 is TGTGCCACCAGTGACCCGGGACGGTCGCGGGAGCTGTTTTTT. Its protein product is CATSDPGRSRELFF.

This clonotype has a count of ten or more. V is TRBV12-3 or TRBV12-4 and J is TRBJ1-6; TRBD1 aligns across 8 bases. After removal of 3 bases from V and 7 bases from J, the junction contained 2 bases not matched to a gene. This CDR3 region has 14 residues. The CDR3: CASSFRQGNSPLHF. The CDR3 DNA reads as TGTGCCAGCAGTTTCCGACAGGGGAATTCACCCCTCCACTTT.

The rearrangement joins TRBV12-3 or TRBV12-4 to TRBJ2-7; the D call may be TRBD1 or TRBD2 (5 bases each). V was pared by 3 bases and J by 3 bases, with 9 bases between. The CDR3 runs to 13 residues. This CDR3 is CASSFIGGYEQYF. In DNA form, the CDR3 reads TGTGCCAGCAGTTTTATTGGGGGCTACGAGCAGTACTTC.

This clonotype was counted a single time. This could be a read error, since a much larger clone is one nucleotide away. The conserved final phenylalanine or tryptophan is absent from the CDR3, which likely points to a read error. The chain has TRBV28 and TRBJ2-3; TRBD1 matches 8 bases. The CDR3 runs 15 residues. V gave up 5 bases and J gave up 8 bases; unmatched junction bases: 12. Germline CDR1 MDHEN, CDR2 SYDVKM. Written as DNA, the CDR3 is TGTGCCAGCAGTAGGGACAGGTCTGGGCGAGGTACGCAGTATTGT. This translates into CASSRDRSGRGTQYC.

The sample holds a few counts of this clonotype. This chain connects TRBV4-2 to TRBJ2-7; 7 bases match TRBD2. Germline V gene lookup returns CDR1 LGHNA and CDR2 YNFKEQ. J was trimmed by 5 bases and V by 2 bases; bases with no gene match: 15. This CDR3 region has 17 residues. CDR3 protein: CASSQFASGTTPHEQYF. DNA of the CDR3: TGTGCCAGCAGCCAATTTGCCTCCGGGACTACGCCTCACGAGCAGTACTTC.

The table lists this clonotype with many counts. The V call is TRBV29-1, the J call TRBJ2-1, with D possibly TRBD2 on 5 matching bases. Germline CDR1 is SQVTM and CDR2 is ANQGSEA. CDR3 size: 14 residues. Deletions cut 3 bases from V and 0 bases from J, with 9 bases between. The CDR3: CSVEEGSSYNEQFF. Here the CDR3 DNA reads TGCAGCGTTGAGGAAGGGAGCTCCTACAATGAGCAGTTCTTC.